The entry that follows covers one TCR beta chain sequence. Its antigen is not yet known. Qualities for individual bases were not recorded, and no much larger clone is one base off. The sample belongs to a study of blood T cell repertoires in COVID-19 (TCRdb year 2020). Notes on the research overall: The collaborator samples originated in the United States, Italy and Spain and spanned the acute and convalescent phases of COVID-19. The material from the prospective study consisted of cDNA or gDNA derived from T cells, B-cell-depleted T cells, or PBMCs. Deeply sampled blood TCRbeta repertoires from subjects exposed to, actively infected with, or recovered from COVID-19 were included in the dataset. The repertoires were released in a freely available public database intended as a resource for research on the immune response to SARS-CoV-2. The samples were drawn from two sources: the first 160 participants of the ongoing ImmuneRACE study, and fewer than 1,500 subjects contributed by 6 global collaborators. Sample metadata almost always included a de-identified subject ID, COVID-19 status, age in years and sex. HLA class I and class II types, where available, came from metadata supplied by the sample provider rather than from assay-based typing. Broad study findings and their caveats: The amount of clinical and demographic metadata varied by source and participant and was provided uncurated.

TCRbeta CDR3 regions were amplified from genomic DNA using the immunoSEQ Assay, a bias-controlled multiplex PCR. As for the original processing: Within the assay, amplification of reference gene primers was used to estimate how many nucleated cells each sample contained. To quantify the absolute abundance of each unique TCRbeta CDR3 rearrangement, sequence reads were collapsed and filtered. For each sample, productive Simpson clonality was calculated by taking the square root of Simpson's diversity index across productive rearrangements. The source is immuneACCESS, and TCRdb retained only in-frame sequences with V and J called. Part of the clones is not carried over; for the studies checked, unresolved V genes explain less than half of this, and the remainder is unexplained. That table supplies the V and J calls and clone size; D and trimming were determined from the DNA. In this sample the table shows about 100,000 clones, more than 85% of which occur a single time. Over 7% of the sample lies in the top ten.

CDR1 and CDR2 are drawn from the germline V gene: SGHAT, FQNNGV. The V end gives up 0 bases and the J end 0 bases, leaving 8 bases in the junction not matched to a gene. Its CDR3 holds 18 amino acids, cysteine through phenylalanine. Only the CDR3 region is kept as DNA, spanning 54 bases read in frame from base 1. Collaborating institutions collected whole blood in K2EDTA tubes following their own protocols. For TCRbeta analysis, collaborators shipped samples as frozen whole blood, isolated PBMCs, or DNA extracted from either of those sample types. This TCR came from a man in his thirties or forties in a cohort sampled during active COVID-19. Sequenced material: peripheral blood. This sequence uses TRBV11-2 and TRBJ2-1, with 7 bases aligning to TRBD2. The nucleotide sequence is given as TGTGCCAGCAGCTTAGATCTGGGGCTAGCGGACTCCTACAATGAGCAGTTCTTC. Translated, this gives CASSLDLGLADSYNEQFF. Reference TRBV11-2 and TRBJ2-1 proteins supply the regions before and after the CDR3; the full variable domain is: EAGVAQSPRYKIIEKRQSVAFWCNPISGHATLYWYQQILGQGPKLLIQFQNNGVVDDSQLPKDRFSAERLKGVDSTLKIQPAKLEDSAVYLCASSLDLGLADSYNEQFFGPGTRLTVL.